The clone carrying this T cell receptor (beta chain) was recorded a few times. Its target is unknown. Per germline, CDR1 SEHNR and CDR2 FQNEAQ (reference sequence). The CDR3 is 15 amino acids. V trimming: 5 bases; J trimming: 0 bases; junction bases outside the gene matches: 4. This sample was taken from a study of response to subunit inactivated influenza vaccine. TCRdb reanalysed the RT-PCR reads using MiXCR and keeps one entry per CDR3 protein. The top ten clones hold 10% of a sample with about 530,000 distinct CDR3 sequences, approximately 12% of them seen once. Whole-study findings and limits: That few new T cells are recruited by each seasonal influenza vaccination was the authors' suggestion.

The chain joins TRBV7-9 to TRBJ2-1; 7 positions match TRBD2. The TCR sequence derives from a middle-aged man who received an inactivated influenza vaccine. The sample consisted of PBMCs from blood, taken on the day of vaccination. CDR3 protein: CASSGGGSSYNEQFF. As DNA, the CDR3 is TGTGCCAGCAGCGGCGGGGGAAGCTCCTACAATGAGCAGTTCTTC.